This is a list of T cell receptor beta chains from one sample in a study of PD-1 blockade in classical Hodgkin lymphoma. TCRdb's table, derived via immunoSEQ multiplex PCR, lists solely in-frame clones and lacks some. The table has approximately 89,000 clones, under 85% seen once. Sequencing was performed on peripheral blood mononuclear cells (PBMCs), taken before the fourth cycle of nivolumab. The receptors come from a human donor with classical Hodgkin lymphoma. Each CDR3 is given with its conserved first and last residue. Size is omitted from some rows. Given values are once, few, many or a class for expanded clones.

CASSETLAGGGEQYF 15 NA TRBJ2-7 TRBV6-1
CASSSKRTGPKLFF 14 NA TRBJ1-4 TRBV2
CASRQLAAAGGELFF 15 once TRBJ2-2 TRBV10-2
CASSRDSNTEAFF 13 NA TRBJ1-1 TRBV5-1
CASSPGGVPYEQYF 14 NA TRBJ2-7 TRBV18
CASSQWLGLDEKLFF 15 NA TRBJ1-4 TRBV7-9
CASTGYRTDTQYF 13 NA TRBJ2-3 TRBV2
CASSRGRTYEQYF 13 NA TRBJ2-7 TRBV11-3
CASSLKTFFGTFQETQYF 18 NA TRBJ2-5 TRBV11-2
CASSPGTALETQYF 14 NA TRBJ2-5 TRBV6-5
CASTPPGLPNTEAFF 15 NA TRBJ1-1 TRBV6-5
CASSSFGATGELFF 14 once TRBJ2-2 TRBV11-3
CASSSGSGPETQYF 14 NA TRBJ2-5 TRBV5-1
CASAGGASSYEQYF 14 NA TRBJ2-7 TRBV2
CASSRQDPFNYGYTF 15 NA TRBJ1-2 TRBV19
CASSSQGGFNEKLFF 15 once TRBJ1-4 TRBV28
CASSRTGGDYEQYF 14 NA TRBJ2-7 TRBV10-1
CASSLVGGDNEQFF 14 NA TRBJ2-1 TRBV5-1
CASSLIAGGPGELFF 15 NA TRBJ2-2 TRBV10-2
CASSDIRGANEKLFF 15 few TRBJ1-4 TRBV2
CASSVGSDSYGYTF 14 NA TRBJ1-2 TRBV9
CASSSTSSYEQYF 13 NA TRBJ2-7 TRBV6-5
CASSFRGGYTF 11 few TRBJ1-2 TRBV9
CASSLEGGATNEKLFF 16 NA TRBJ1-4 TRBV5-1
CAWSEAGQGVWQPQHF 16 NA TRBJ1-5 TRBV30
CASSSAGRGTEQYF 14 NA TRBJ2-7 TRBV5-6
CASSSRLAGGTDTQYF 16 NA TRBJ2-3 TRBV7-2
CASSAAGTYNEQFF 14 NA TRBJ2-1 TRBV5-4
CASSSGHADTGELFF 15 NA TRBJ2-2 TRBV28
CASSTPGWNTEAFF 14 NA TRBJ1-1 TRBV19
CASSIQGGGGYTF 13 NA TRBJ1-2 TRBV2